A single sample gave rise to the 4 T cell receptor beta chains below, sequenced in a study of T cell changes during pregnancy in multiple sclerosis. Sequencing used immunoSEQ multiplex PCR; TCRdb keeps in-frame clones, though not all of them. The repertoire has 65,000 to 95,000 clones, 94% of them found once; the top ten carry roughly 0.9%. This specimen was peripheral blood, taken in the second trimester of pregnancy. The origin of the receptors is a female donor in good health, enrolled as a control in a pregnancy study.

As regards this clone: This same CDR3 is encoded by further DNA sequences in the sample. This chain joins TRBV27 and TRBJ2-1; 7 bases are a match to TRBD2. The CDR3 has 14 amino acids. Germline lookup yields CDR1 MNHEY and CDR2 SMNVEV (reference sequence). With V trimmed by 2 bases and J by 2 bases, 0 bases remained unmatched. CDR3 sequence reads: CASSLAGAYNEQFF. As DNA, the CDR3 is TGTGCCAGCAGTTTAGCGGGAGCCTACAATGAGCAGTTCTTC.

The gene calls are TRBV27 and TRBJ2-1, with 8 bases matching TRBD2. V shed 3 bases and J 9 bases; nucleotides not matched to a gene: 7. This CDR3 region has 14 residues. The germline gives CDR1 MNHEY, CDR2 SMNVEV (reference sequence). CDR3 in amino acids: CASSFMPSGGEQFF. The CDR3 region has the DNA TGTGCCAGCAGTTTTATGCCCAGCGGGGGTGAGCAGTTCTTC.

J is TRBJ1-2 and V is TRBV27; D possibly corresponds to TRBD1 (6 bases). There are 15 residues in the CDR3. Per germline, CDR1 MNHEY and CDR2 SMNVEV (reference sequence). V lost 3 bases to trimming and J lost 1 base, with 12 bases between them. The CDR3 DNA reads TGTGCCAGCAGTTTCGCAGGGGCCCTTAACTATGGCTACACCTTC. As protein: CASSFAGALNYGYTF.

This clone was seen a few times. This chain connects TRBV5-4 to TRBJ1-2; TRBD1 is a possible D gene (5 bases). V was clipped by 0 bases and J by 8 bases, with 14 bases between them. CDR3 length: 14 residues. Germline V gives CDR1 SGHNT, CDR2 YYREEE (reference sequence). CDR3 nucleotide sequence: TGTGCCAGCAGCTTGGAAAGGGGATGGGGAGGCTACACCTTC. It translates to CASSLERGWGGYTF.